The present TCR beta chain was sequenced within a study of T cells in localized non-small cell lung cancer. The data were produced by immunoSEQ multiplex PCR, yet TCRdb's version contains in-frame clones alone and is incomplete. The sample gives around 31,000 clones, 85% to 90% of which show up once; about 2.9% is in the top ten. CDR3 length equals 14 residues. CDR1 and CDR2 from the germline V gene are SGHVS and FNYEAQ. Trimming removed 5 bases from V and 7 bases from J; junction bases left unmatched: 4. This chain joins TRBV7-6 and TRBJ2-1, with 11 bases lining up with TRBD1. The receptor's source is a female donor at least 60 years old with stage I lung adenocarcinoma. Material: peripheral blood, obtained before any cancer treatment. In DNA form, the CDR3 reads TGTGCCAGCAGCGGACAGGGGGCTATTAATGAGCAGTTCTTC. Protein product: CASSGQGAINEQFF.